Below are 18 T cell receptor beta chains sequenced from a single sample in a study of shared clonotypes between healthy human individuals. TCRdb's copy holds only in-frame clones and misses some; the assay was immunoSEQ multiplex PCR. The repertoire holds under 600,000 clones, with roughly 95% as singletons. Material for sequencing was naive CD4+ T cells sorted from blood. Subset in this sample: CD45RA+ positively selected. The receptor source for this set is a woman aged 25-40 years in good health.

The chain joins TRBV28 to TRBJ2-7; 9 nucleotides line up with TRBD1. Trimming took 8 bases from V and 3 from J; bases not matched to a gene: 5. The germline V gene encodes CDR1 MDHEN and CDR2 SYDVKM. This CDR3 is built from 13 residues. The CDR3 sequence is CASRDREVYEQYF. CDR3 coding DNA: TGTGCCAGCCGGGACAGGGAGGTCTACGAGCAGTACTTC. Variable domain in full (rest from reference TRBV28 and TRBJ2-7): DVKVTQSSRYLVKRTGEKVFLECVQDMDHENMFWYRQDPGLGLRLIYFSYDVKMKEKGDIPEGYSVSREKKERFSLILESASTNQTSMYLCASRDREVYEQYFGPGTRLTVT.

V and J are TRBV5-1 and TRBJ1-4; D gene unclear. CDR1 is SGHRS, CDR2 YFSETQ, per germline. The V gene lost 0 bases and the J gene lost 5 bases, with 8 bases spanning the gap. This CDR3 contains 14 residues. CDR3 sequence reads: CASSLGGRNEKLFF. In nucleotides, the CDR3 is TGCGCCAGCAGCTTGGGAGGGAGGAATGAAAAACTGTTTTTT.

The V call is TRBV28, the J call TRBJ1-1, with a weak D call TRBD1 (5 bases). V gave up 2 bases and J gave up 4 bases, with 17 bases separating them. CDR3 length: 16 amino acids. CDR1 and CDR2 (germline): MDHEN, SYDVKM. The DNA for the CDR3 is TGTGCCAGCAGTTTAGATCCAGGGTCGGGCGGCACTGAAGCTTTCTTT. Protein sequence: CASSLDPGSGGTEAFF.

This chain uses TRBV19 with TRBJ2-7; 11 positions match TRBD1. Germline values: CDR1 LNHDA, CDR2 SQIVND (reference sequence). This CDR3 comprises 15 residues. V shed 8 bases, J shed 4 bases, and the junction held 10 bases outside the gene matches. CDR3 residues: CASATAGTGGYEQYF. CDR3 coding DNA: TGTGCCAGTGCTACCGCCGGGACAGGGGGATACGAGCAGTACTTC. The whole variable domain, remainder taken from reference TRBV19 and TRBJ2-7, is DGGITQSPKYLFRKEGQNVTLSCEQNLNHDAMYWYRQDPGQGLRLIYYSQIVNDFQKGDIAEGYSVSREKKESFPLTVTSAQKNPTAFYLCASATAGTGGYEQYFGPGTRLTVT.

The chain joins TRBV9 to TRBJ2-1; D is perhaps TRBD1 or TRBD2 (5 bases each). This CDR3 comprises 13 residues. Germline V gene lookup returns CDR1 SGDLS and CDR2 YYNGEE. V lost 4 bases, J lost 8 bases, and 13 bases lay in between. The CDR3, as DNA: TGTGCCAGCAGCCTGCGTCGAGGGGATGAGCAGTTCTTC. Translated: CASSLRRGDEQFF.

The chain recombines TRBV2 with TRBJ2-7; 7 bases match TRBD1. The CDR3 covers 11 residues. V shed 8 bases, J shed 3 bases, and the junction held 1 base outside the gene matches. Germline CDR1 SNHLY, CDR2 FYNNEI. DNA of the CDR3: TGTGCCAGCCAGGGGGTCTACGAGCAGTACTTC. Its translation: CASQGVYEQYF.

As to this clone: The sample carries other DNA sequences with the same CDR3. The rearrangement joins TRBV7-9 to TRBJ2-3; no clear D. CDR1 is SEHNR, CDR2 FQNEAQ, per germline (reference sequence). With 5 bases removed from V and 6 bases from J, the gap between germline ends came to 9 bases. There are 12 residues in the CDR3. The CDR3 DNA reads as TGTGCCAGCAGCCCGGGTGGGGATACGCAGTATTTT. Its protein is CASSPGGDTQYF.

The chain combines TRBV7-2 with TRBJ2-3; D might be TRBD2 (5 bases). The V end was cut by 2 bases, the J end by 6 bases, with 9 bases between. Germline CDR1 and CDR2: SGHTA and FQGNSA. The CDR3 has 13 amino acids. The CDR3 coding sequence is TGTGCCAGCAGCTTAAGTTCGGGGGATACGCAGTATTTT. Translating gives CASSLSSGDTQYF.

This chain links TRBV9 with TRBJ2-6, with a tentative D call TRBD1 (6 bases). The CDR3 is made up of 17 amino acids. Germline V lookup: CDR1 SGDLS, CDR2 YYNGEE. The V and J ends lost 0 bases and 2 bases respectively, with 12 bases between them. DNA for the CDR3: TGTGCCAGCAGCGTAGCTACCCCAGGGGCTGGGGCCAACGTCCTGACTTTC. Translation gives CASSVATPGAGANVLTF.

This rearrangement joins TRBV5-1 to TRBJ1-4; D unclear. There are 14 residues in the CDR3. Germline values: CDR1 SGHRS, CDR2 YFSETQ. Trimming took off 0 bases at V and 10 bases at J, with 13 bases between the two ends. In DNA, the CDR3 is TGCGCCAGCAGCTTGGAGAGGGAGGGAGGAAAACTGTTTTTT. This gives the protein CASSLEREGGKLFF.

This chain connects TRBV5-5 to TRBJ1-4, with D possibly being TRBD1 (5 bases). Germline V gene sequence: CDR1 SGHKS, CDR2 YYEKEE (reference sequence). V lost 4 bases and J 7 bases, leaving 20 bases between the germline ends. The CDR3 spans 16 residues. The CDR3 is CASSHDRGVGSEKLFF. The CDR3 DNA follows: TGTGCCAGCAGCCACGACCGGGGGGTAGGGAGTGAAAAACTGTTTTTT.

This rearrangement joins TRBV19 to TRBJ2-7; TRBD1 agrees at 9 bases. Losses at the gene ends were 3 bases for V and 3 bases for J; bases not matched to a gene: 0. The CDR3 covers 13 residues. Per the germline V gene, CDR1 is LNHDA and CDR2 is SQIVND (reference sequence). The CDR3 DNA reads as TGTGCCAGTAGTATGGGACAGGGCTACGAGCAGTACTTC. Its translation is CASSMGQGYEQYF.

The rearrangement links TRBV5-1 to TRBJ1-5, with TRBD1 matching 7 bases. Germline V gene lookup returns CDR1 SGHRS and CDR2 YFSETQ. This CDR3 comprises 14 residues. Germline trimming cut 3 bases from V and 3 bases from J; bases unmatched to any gene: 3. The CDR3: CASSSTGDNQPQHF. The CDR3, as DNA: TGCGCCAGCAGCTCAACAGGGGACAATCAGCCCCAGCATTTT.

The sample holds one count of this clone. This chain connects TRBV29-1 to TRBJ2-1, with D maybe TRBD1 (6 bases). V lost 7 bases, J lost 8 bases, and 18 bases lay in between. Germline V lookup: CDR1 SQVTM, CDR2 ANQGSEA. The CDR3 is made up of 13 amino acids. CDR3 DNA: TGCAGCGGGGAAAACTGGGGGCGGGATGAGCAGTTCTTC. Translated, it gives CSGENWGRDEQFF.

The chain has TRBV9 and TRBJ2-2; a possible D gene is TRBD1 (6 bases). The V gene lost 2 bases and the J gene lost 6 bases, with 20 bases spanning the gap. Germline lookup yields CDR1 SGDLS and CDR2 YYNGEE. CDR3 size: 17 residues. The DNA of the CDR3 is TGTGCCAGCAGCGTGGGGTTAGGACAGCCACGGCCCGGGGAGCTGTTTTTT. Encoded protein: CASSVGLGQPRPGELFF. Based on the CDR3 plus reference TRBV9 and TRBJ2-2, the full variable domain is DSGVTQTPKHLITATGQRVTLRCSPRSGDLSVYWYQQSLDQGLQFLIQYYNGEERAKGNILERFSAQQFPDLHSELNLSSLELGDSALYFCASSVGLGQPRPGELFFGEGSRLTVL.

This rearrangement joins TRBV7-9 to TRBJ2-1; 8 nucleotides line up with TRBD2. The CDR3 runs 15 residues. V was clipped by 1 base and J by 4 bases; unmatched bases: 3. In germline, CDR1 is SEHNR, CDR2 FQNEAQ (reference sequence). The CDR3 DNA reads TGTGCCAGCAGCTTAGTACTAGCGGAGTACAATGAGCAGTTCTTC. It encodes CASSLVLAEYNEQFF. Combining the CDR3 with reference TRBV7-9 and TRBJ2-1 gives the whole variable domain DTGVSQNPRHKITKRGQNVTFRCDPISEHNRLYWYRQTLGQGPEFLTYFQNEAQLEKSRLLSDRFSAERPKGSFSTLEIQRTEQGDSAMYLCASSLVLAEYNEQFFGPGTRLTVL.

The rearrangement links TRBV27 to TRBJ2-5; D is ambiguous. The J call may be incorrect, as the DNA end agrees better with TRBJ2-7. Germline V gives CDR1 MNHEY, CDR2 SMNVEV (reference sequence). This CDR3 is built from 11 residues. The CDR3 loop is CASSFNYEQYF. CDR3 coding DNA: TGTGCCAGCAGTTTTAACTACGAGCAGTACTTC.

The V and J genes are TRBV4-1 and TRBJ2-1, with 10 positions matching TRBD2. V shed 5 bases and J 2 bases; nucleotides not matched to a gene: 6. The V gene's germline CDR1 is MGHRA and CDR2 YSYEKL. The CDR3 is 16 amino acids. The CDR3 spells CASSAKLAGAYNEQFF. The CDR3 nucleotides are TGCGCCAGCAGCGCAAAGCTAGCGGGAGCCTACAATGAGCAGTTCTTC.